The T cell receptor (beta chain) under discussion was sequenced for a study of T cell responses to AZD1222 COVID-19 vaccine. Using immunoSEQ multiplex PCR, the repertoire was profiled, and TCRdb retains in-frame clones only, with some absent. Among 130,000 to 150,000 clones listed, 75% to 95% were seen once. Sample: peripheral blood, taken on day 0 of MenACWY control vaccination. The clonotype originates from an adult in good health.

The CDR3 spells CASSLQEATNEKLFF. The CDR3 DNA sequence: TGTGCCAGCAGCCTACAGGAGGCCACAAATGAAAAACTGTTTTTT. V is TRBV7-8 and J is TRBJ1-4, with D possibly TRBD1 on 5 matching bases. CDR1 SGHVS and CDR2 FQNEAQ come from the germline V gene. Trimming cost V 5 bases and J 5 bases, with 15 bases left between them. The CDR3 is 15 residues long. The full variable domain, with the rest looked up from reference TRBV7-8 and TRBJ1-4, is GAGVSQSPRYKVAKRGQDVALRCDPISGHVSLFWYQQALGQGPEFLTYFQNEAQLDKSGLPSDRFFAERPEGSVSTLKIQRTQQEDSAVYLCASSLQEATNEKLFFGSGTQLSVL.